This T cell receptor (beta chain) is drawn from a study of blood T cell repertoires in COVID-19. Study background: COVID-19 samples collected from the United States, Italy and Spain covered acute and convalescent phases.

Assay: immunoSEQ multiplex PCR; the TCRdb copy retains only in-frame clones and omits some. The sample carries around 160,000 clones, more than 75% recorded once. This clone has only one observation. Self-reported history from a screening survey and questionnaire set each donor's cohort. The source of this sequence is a woman in her 30s with acute COVID-19. The material sequenced was PBMCs or T cells enriched from blood (not recorded which).

The CDR3 DNA reads TGTGCCAGCAGTGAAGATTTTTACGGGAGTTGGTCCTACAATGAGCAGTTCTTC. Its protein is CASSEDFYGSWSYNEQFF. V gene TRBV6-1 combines with J gene TRBJ2-1; D may be TRBD2 (6 bases). Germline V gene sequence: CDR1 MNHNS, CDR2 SASEGT. Trimming removed 1 base at V and 1 base at J, with 17 bases between. This CDR3 comprises 18 residues.